This TCR beta chain appears in the sequencing data of a study of regulatory T cells in long-lasting Graves disease. This clonotype appeared many times. As for time point: persistent/refractory GD, antithyroid drugs over 5 years with positive TRAb. Construction of the TCR library relied on RNA isolated from PBMCs. Trimming took off 0 bases at V and 6 bases at J, with 9 bases between the two ends. Germline values: CDR1 MNHEY, CDR2 SVGEGT. There are 13 residues in the CDR3. Both iRepertoire HTBI primers and Arm-PCR of CDR3 regions were used to build the TCR beta libraries. TCRdb reanalysed the multiplex PCR reads using MiXCR and keeps one entry per CDR3 protein. This table holds about 470,000 distinct CDR3 sequences, around 20% found once.

The clonotype comes from a female donor with Graves disease. Sequences were derived from peripheral blood mononuclear cells (PBMCs), sampled when the disease was refractory, from a patient treated with antithyroid drugs. The chain recombines TRBV6-2 or TRBV6-3 with TRBJ2-7; D is unclear. Here the CDR3 reads CASSYSGMSEQYF. The CDR3 bases are TGTGCCAGCAGTTACTCAGGGATGTCCGAGCAGTACTTC.